One TCR beta chain is described in this entry. The data were obtained in a study of blood T cell repertoires in COVID-19. The overall study: Samples taken during acute and convalescent COVID-19 were collected in the United States, Italy and Spain. T cells, B-cell-depleted T cells, or PBMCs provided the cDNA or gDNA that served as material.

Authors' analysis steps: Reference gene primers were amplified, and this amplification served to estimate nucleated cell counts. Sequencing used immunoSEQ multiplex PCR; TCRdb keeps in-frame clones, though not all of them. V and J calls and clone size are given by that table; D and trimming were obtained from the DNA. The top ten clones hold roughly 0.86% of a sample with 90,000 to 150,000 clones, about two thirds of them seen once. This TCR was recovered from a human donor with acute or convalescent COVID-19. The donor label of this sample is uncertain. The sample consisted of peripheral blood.

This chain's CDR3 is CASSPLRGGTNTEAFF. The CDR3 coding sequence is TGTGCCAGCTCACCGTTGCGGGGGGGTACGAACACTGAAGCTTTCTTT. This chain links TRBV18 with TRBJ1-1, with a possible D match to TRBD1 (5 bases). Germline V CDR1 and CDR2: KGHSH, LQKENI. This CDR3 is built from 16 residues. V was shortened by 3 bases and J by 1 base, with 15 bases between the two germline ends.